This T cell receptor beta chain was captured in a study of OX40 agonist ivuxolimab in advanced cancers. Per the germline V gene, CDR1 is SGHRS and CDR2 is YFSETQ. The CDR3 consists of 14 residues. V dropped 5 bases and J dropped 2 bases, with 14 bases sitting between them. The table came from immunoSEQ multiplex PCR; TCRdb's copy has only in-frame clones and leaves some out. This sample has about 100,000 clones, with less than 95% found just once. The input for sequencing was CD4+ or CD8+ T cells sorted from blood, taken in a trial of the OX40 agonist ivuxolimab. The sequence was collected from an adult with an advanced solid tumor such as melanoma, head and neck, liver or kidney cancer. The gene calls are TRBV5-1 and TRBJ2-7; tentative D call: TRBD1 (6 bases). The CDR3 DNA reads as TGCGCCAGCAGAGTGGACAGTCTAACCTACGAGCAGTACTTC. Protein: CASRVDSLTYEQYF. Supplemented by reference TRBV5-1 and TRBJ2-7, the full variable domain reads KAGVTQTPRYLIKTRGQQVTLSCSPISGHRSVSWYQQTPGQGLQFLFEYFSETQRNKGNFPGRFSGRQFSNSRSEMNVSTLELGDSALYLCASRVDSLTYEQYFGPGTRLTVT.